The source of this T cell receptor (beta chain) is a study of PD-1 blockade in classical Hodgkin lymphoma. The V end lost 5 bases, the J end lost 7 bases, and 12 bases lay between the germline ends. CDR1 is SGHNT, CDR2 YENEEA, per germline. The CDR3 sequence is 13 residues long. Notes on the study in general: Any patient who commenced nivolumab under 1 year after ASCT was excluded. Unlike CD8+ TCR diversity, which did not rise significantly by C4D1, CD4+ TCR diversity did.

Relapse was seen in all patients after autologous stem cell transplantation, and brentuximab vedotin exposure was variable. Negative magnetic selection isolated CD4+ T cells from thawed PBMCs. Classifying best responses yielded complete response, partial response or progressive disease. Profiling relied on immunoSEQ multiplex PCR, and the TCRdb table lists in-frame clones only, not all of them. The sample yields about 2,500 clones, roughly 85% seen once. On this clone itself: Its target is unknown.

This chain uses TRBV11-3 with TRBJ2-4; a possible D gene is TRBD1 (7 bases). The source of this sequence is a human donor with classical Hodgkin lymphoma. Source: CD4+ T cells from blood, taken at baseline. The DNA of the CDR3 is TGTGCCAGCAGCAGCGCAGGGGGGAACATTCAGTACTTC. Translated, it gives CASSSAGGNIQYF.